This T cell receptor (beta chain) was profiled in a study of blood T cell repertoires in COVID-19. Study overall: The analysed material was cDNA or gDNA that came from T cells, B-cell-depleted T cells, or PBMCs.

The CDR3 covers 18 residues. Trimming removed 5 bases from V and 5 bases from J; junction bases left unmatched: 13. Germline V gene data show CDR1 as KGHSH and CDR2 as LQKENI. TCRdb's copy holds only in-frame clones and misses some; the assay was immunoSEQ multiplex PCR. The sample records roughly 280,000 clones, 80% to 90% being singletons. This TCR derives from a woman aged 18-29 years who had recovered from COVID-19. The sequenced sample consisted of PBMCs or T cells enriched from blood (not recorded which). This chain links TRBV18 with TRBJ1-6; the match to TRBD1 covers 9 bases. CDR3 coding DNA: TGTGCCAGCTCATCTCTTAGTGGTGACAGGGGGGATAATTCACCCCTCCACTTT. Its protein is CASSSLSGDRGDNSPLHF.